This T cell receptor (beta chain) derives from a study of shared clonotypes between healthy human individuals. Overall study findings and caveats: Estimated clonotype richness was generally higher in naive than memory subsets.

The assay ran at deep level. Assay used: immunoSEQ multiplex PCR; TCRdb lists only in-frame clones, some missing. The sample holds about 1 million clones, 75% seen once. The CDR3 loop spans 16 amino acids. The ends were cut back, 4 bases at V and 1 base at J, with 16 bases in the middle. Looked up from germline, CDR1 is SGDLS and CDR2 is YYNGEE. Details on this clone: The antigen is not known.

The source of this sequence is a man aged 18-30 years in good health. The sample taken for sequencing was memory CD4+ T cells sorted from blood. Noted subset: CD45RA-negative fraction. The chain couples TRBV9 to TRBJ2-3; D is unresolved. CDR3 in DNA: TGTGCCAGCAGCTGGGGTCGTGGGTACGGCACAGATACGCAGTATTTT. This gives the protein CASSWGRGYGTDTQYF.